Listed below are T cell receptor beta chains from one sample, sequenced in a study of cytomegalovirus exposure and HLA in healthy donors. TCRdb's table, derived via immunoSEQ multiplex PCR, lists solely in-frame clones and lacks some. The table has roughly 160,000 clones, approximately 85% seen once. Input material: PBMCs. The source is a man under 40 in good health and CMV-seropositive. The CDR3 runs from the conserved cysteine through the conserved F or W. Not all rows give a size; the values are once, few, many and, for expanded clones, a class.

v_call	j_call	clone_size	cdr3_aa
TRBV7-9	TRBJ2-5	.	CASRISAGETQYF
TRBV7-9	TRBJ2-2	.	CASSGPSGANTGELFF
TRBV5-1	TRBJ2-3	.	CASTHTRTGFSTDTQYF
TRBV27	TRBJ1-2	.	CASRGTGTAYGYTF
TRBV5-8	TRBJ1-2	.	CASSSTFGDRVSSNYGYTF
TRBV10-1	TRBJ2-1	.	CASSEYEAGNDEQFF
TRBV7-9	TRBJ2-1	.	CSSSLAQTYNEQFF
TRBV15	TRBJ1-4	.	CATSRGAGGLKRLFF
TRBV7-2	TRBJ2-7	.	CASSLGPAGGWSYEQYF
TRBV5-5	TRBJ2-3	.	CASSLRWGLAGDDTQYF
TRBV7-2	TRBJ1-2	.	CTSSLQGNYGYTF
TRBV5-6	TRBJ1-5	.	CASSSTGQIHNQPQHF
TRBV9	TRBJ1-1	.	CASSSREGEGTEAFF
TRBV11-2	TRBJ2-1	.	CASSIGTYNEQFF
TRBV15	TRBJ2-5	once	CATSRDFQETQYF
TRBV19	TRBJ1-5	.	CASTPRRSNQPQHF